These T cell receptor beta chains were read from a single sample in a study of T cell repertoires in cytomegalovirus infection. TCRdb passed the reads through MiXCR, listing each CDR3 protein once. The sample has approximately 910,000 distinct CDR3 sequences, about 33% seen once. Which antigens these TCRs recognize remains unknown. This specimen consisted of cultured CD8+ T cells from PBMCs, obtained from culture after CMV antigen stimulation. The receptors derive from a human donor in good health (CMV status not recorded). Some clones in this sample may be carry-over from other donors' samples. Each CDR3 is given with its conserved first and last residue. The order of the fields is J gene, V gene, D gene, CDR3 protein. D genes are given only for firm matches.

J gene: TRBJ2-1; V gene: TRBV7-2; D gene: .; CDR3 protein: CASSLLDKRLYNEQFF
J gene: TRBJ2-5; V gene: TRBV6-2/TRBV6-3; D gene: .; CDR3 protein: CASIPVKQGLSYRGTQYF
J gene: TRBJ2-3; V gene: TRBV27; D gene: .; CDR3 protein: CASSFRTDTQYF
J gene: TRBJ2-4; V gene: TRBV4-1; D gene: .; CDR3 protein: CASSFTWGGQGIQYF
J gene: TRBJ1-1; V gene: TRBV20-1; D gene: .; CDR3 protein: CSARVRVSAEAFF
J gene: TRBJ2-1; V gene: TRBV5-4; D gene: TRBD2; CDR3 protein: CASSPSSSGDNEQFF
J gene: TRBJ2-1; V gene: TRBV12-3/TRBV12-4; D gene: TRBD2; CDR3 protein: CASSSVSWASGGSGFF
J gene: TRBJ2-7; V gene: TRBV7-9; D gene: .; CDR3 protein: CASSSARYEQYF
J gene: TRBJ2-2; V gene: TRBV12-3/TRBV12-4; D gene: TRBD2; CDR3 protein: CASSPLGASGGLPPISNTGELFF
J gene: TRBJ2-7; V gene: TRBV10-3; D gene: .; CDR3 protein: CAISVRTPGDNEQYF
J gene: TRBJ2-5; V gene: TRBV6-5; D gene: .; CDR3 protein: CASSYDLGGQETQYF
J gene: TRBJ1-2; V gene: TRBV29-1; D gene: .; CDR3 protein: CSVEVIGGRSGYTF
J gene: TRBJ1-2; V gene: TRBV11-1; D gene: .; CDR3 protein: CASSLADRRNGYTF
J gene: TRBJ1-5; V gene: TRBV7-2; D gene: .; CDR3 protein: CASSQGPAVYSNQPQHF
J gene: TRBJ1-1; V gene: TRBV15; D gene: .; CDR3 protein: CATSRERETEAFF
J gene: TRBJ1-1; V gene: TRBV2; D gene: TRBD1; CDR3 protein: CANRGTENTEAFF
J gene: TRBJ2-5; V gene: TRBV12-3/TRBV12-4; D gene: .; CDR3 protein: CASSFLGLHQETQYF
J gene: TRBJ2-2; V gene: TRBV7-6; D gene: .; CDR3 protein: CASSLGDIGVGELFF
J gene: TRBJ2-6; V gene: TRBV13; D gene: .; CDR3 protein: CASSLSGRASGANVLTF
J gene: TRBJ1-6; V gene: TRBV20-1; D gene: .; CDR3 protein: CSAREVISNSPLHF
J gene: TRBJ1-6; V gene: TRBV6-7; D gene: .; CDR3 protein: CASSYDIQPLHF
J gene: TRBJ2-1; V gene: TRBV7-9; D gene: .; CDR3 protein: CASSPFRGGGNEQFF
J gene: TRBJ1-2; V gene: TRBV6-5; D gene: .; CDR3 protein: CAAQRARANYGYTF
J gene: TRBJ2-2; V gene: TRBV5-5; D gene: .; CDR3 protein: CASSFYPVGELFF
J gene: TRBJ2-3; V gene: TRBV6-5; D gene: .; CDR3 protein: CASSSPWDPWRTDTQYF
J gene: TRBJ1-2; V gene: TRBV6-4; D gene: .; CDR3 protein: CASSDSGQSLYGYTF